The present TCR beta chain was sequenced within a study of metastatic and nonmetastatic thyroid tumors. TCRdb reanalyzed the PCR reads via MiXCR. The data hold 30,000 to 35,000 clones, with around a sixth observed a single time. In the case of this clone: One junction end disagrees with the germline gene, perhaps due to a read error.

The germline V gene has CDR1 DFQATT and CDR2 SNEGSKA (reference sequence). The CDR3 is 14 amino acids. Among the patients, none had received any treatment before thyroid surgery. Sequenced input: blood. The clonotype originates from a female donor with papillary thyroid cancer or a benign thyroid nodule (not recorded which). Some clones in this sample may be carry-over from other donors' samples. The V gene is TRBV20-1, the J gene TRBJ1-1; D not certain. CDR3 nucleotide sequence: TGCAGTGCTAAACCGGTACAGATGAACACTCAAGCTTTCTTT. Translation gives CSAKPVQMNTQAFF.